This is a list of T cell receptor beta chains from one sample in a study of T cells in narcolepsy. Generated by immunoSEQ multiplex PCR, the TCRdb table keeps only in-frame clones and is missing some. The sample consists of tens of thousands of clones, around 89% of them appearing once. Sequencing was carried out using CD45RA- memory CD4+ T cells from PBMCs. The receptor set was obtained from a human donor with narcolepsy. Each CDR3 is given with its conserved first and last residue. A D gene is named only where the DNA matches it firmly. Clone size, where shown, is once, few, many, or a class for clones that have expanded.

D gene	V gene	clone size	J gene	CDR3 protein	CDR3 DNA
.	TRBV19	.	TRBJ2-7	CASSLRDFPSYEQYF	TGTGCCAGTAGTCTCAGGGACTTCCCCTCCTACGAGCAGTACTTC
.	TRBV27	few	TRBJ2-3	CASSLGHPTDTQYF	TGTGCCAGCAGTTTGGGCCACCCCACAGATACGCAGTATTTT
.	TRBV29-1	.	TRBJ1-3	CSVDSLSSGNTIYF	TGCAGCGTTGACAGCCTCAGCTCTGGAAACACCATATATTTT
TRBD1	TRBV5-4	.	TRBJ1-2	CASSPGQTQEGYTF	TGTGCCAGCAGCCCGGGACAGACACAGGAGGGCTACACCTTC
.	TRBV19	once	TRBJ1-5	CASEVTIGLSTYNQPQHF	TGTGCCAGTGAGGTCACCATTGGGCTCTCCACTTACAATCAGCCCCAGCATTTT
.	TRBV15	.	TRBJ2-5	CATSRERGKETQYF	TGTGCCACCAGCAGAGAACGGGGGAAAGAGACCCAGTACTTC
TRBD1	TRBV6-5	once	TRBJ2-7	CASSSGTGIYEQYF	TGTGCCAGCAGCTCCGGGACAGGGATTTACGAGCAGTACTTC
.	TRBV10-3	.	TRBJ2-7	CAISESRGLGEQYF	TGTGCCATCAGTGAGTCGAGAGGGCTGGGCGAGCAGTACTTC
TRBD1	TRBV5-1	.	TRBJ1-1	CASSPLTGKVNTEAFF	TGCGCCAGCAGCCCTTTGACAGGGAAGGTGAACACTGAAGCTTTCTTT
.	TRBV10-3	.	TRBJ2-1	CAIRRGNEQFF	TGTGCCATCAGACGGGGCAATGAGCAGTTCTTC
.	TRBV6-6	.	TRBJ1-3	CASSSDGNTIYF	TGTGCCAGCAGCTCGGACGGAAACACCATATATTTT
.	TRBV28	.	TRBJ1-1	CASSSMNTEAFF	TGTGCCAGCAGTTCAATGAACACTGAAGCTTTCTTT
TRBD2	TRBV7-6	.	TRBJ2-1	CASRRLAGSSSYNEQFF	TGTGCCAGTAGGAGACTAGCGGGATCGAGCTCCTACAATGAGCAGTTCTTC
.	TRBV5-6	.	TRBJ1-6	CASSSYRASARSYNSPLHF	TGTGCCAGCAGCTCGTACAGGGCCTCGGCCAGGTCCTATAATTCACCCCTCCACTTT
TRBD1	TRBV20-1	.	TRBJ1-4	CSALRGGQLF	TGCAGTGCCCTTCGTGGGGGACAGCTTTTT
.	TRBV29-1	.	TRBJ1-2	CSAGGDGGYTF	TGCAGCGCTGGGGGGGACGGAGGCTACACCTTC
TRBD1	TRBV7-9	.	TRBJ1-4	CASRDRPNEKLFF	TGTGCCAGCCGGGACAGGCCTAATGAAAAACTGTTTTTT
.	TRBV29-1	few	TRBJ2-1	CSVDKGREQFF	TGCAGCGTTGATAAGGGAAGGGAGCAGTTCTTC
TRBD2	TRBV6-6	.	TRBJ2-5	CASSYLAGGTTETQYF	TGTGCCAGCAGTTACCTAGCGGGGGGAACCACAGAGACCCAGTACTTC
TRBD1	TRBV10-2	.	TRBJ1-1	CASSPPGQGNTEAFF	TGCGCCAGCAGTCCCCCTGGACAGGGAAATACTGAAGCTTTCTTT
.	TRBV9	.	TRBJ2-2	CASGRPDTGELFF	TGTGCCAGCGGTCGGCCTGACACCGGGGAGCTGTTTTTT
.	TRBV7-2	.	TRBJ1-2	CASSLDGGYGYTF	TGTGCCAGCAGCTTAGATGGGGGCTATGGCTACACCTTC
TRBD1	TRBV15	.	TRBJ1-1	CATSTGRGVNTEAFF	TGTGCCACCAGCACCGGCAGGGGGGTGAACACTGAAGCTTTCTTT
.	TRBV28	.	TRBJ2-5	CASSNNLGGPREETQYF	TGTGCCAGCAGTAATAACCTTGGGGGGCCCCGGGAAGAGACCCAGTACTTC
.	TRBV11-3	.	TRBJ1-1	CASSLSLSEAFF	TGTGCCAGCAGCTTAAGTTTGTCTGAAGCTTTCTTT
TRBD1	TRBV11-2	once	TRBJ2-7	CASSRGQGGAYEQYF	TGTGCCAGCAGCCGCGGACAGGGAGGCGCCTACGAGCAGTACTTC
.	TRBV7-8	.	TRBJ2-4	CASSPRRTGRLPKNIQYF	TGTGCCAGCAGCCCCCGCCGGACGGGCAGGTTGCCCAAAAACATTCAGTACTTC
.	TRBV5-1	.	TRBJ2-5	CASSPQSSQETQYF	TGCGCCAGCAGCCCGCAATCGAGCCAAGAGACCCAGTACTTC